This T cell receptor beta chain derives from a study of T cell responses to AZD1222 COVID-19 vaccine. Whole-study findings and limits: Researchers took repertoire samples only after the peak T cell response had come. Just a handful of AZD1222 recipients were seropositive at baseline. In a largely white British group with more females than males, clonal diversity was possibly underestimated. CD4 TCRs linked to vaccination spanned spike, dominating at 160-218 and 743-854.

The germline V gene has CDR1 KGHSH and CDR2 LQKENI. Trimming removed 6 bases at V and 3 bases at J, with 11 bases between. This CDR3 is built from 13 residues. Produced via immunoSEQ multiplex PCR; TCRdb's table is partial and in-frame only. The repertoire consists of more than 50,000 clones, with approximately 88% occurring once and the leading ten covering approximately 2%. Comment on this clone: Its antigen is still unknown.

Sequenced here: peripheral blood, sampled on day 0 of AZD1222 vaccination. The chain has TRBV18 and TRBJ2-5; D could derive from TRBD1 or TRBD2 (5 bases each). This receptor was taken from an adult in good health. CDR3 nucleotides: TGTGCCAGCTCCCGGGGCGGCGAAGAGACCCAGTACTTC. Translation gives CASSRGGEETQYF.